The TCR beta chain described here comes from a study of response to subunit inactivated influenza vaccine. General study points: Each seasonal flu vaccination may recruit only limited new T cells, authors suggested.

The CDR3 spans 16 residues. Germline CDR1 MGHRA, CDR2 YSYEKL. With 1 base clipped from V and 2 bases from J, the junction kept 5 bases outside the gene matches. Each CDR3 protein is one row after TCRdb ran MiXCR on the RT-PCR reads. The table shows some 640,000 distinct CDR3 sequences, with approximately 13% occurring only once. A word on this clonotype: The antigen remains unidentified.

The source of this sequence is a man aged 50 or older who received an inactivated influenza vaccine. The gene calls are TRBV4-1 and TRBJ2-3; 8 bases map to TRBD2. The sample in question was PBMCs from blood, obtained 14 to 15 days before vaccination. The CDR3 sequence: CASSQGVAGNTDTQYF. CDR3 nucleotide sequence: TGCGCCAGCAGCCAAGGAGTAGCGGGGAACACAGATACGCAGTATTTT.